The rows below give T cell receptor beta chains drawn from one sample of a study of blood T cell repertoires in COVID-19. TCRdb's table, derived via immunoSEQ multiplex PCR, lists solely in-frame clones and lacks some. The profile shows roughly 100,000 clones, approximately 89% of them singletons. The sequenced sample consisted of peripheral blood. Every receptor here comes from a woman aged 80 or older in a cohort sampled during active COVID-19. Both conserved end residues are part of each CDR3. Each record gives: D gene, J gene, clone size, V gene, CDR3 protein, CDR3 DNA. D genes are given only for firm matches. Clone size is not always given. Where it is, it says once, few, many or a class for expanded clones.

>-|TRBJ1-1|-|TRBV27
CASSLFQGKGVSEAFF
TGTGCCAGCAGTTTGTTTCAGGGAAAGGGCGTTTCCGAAGCTTTCTTT
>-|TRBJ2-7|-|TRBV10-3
CATTGSRTGNEQYF
TGTGCCACTACAGGGTCACGGACTGGAAACGAGCAGTACTTC
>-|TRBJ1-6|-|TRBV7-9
CASSLTPGEGNSPLHF
TGTGCCAGCAGCTTAACCCCCGGAGAGGGTAATTCACCCCTCCACTTT
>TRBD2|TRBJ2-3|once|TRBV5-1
CASSSRGLAGGTATDTQYF
TGCGCCAGCAGCTCTAGAGGGCTAGCGGGAGGGACAGCGACAGATACGCAGTATTTT
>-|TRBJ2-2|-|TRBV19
CASSSGVSNTGELFF
TGTGCCAGTAGCAGTGGAGTTTCGAACACCGGGGAGCTGTTTTTT
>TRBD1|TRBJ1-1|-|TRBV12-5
CASGLTRQGGNTEAFF
TGTGCTAGTGGTTTGACACGACAGGGAGGGAACACTGAAGCTTTCTTT
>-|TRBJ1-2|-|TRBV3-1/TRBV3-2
CASSQSPQGNYGYTF
TGTGCCAGCAGCCAGAGCCCCCAGGGTAACTATGGCTACACCTTC
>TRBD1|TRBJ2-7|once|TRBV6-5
CASSFDRGRLYEQYF
TGTGCCAGCAGTTTCGACAGGGGCAGGCTCTACGAGCAGTACTTC
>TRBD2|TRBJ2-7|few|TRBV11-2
CASSLDRGPGGSNEQYF
TGTGCCAGCAGCTTAGATCGGGGACCGGGAGGGTCCAACGAGCAGTACTTC
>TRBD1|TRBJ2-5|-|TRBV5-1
CASSKGQGAMETQYF
TGCGCCAGCAGCAAGGGACAGGGGGCGATGGAGACCCAGTACTTC
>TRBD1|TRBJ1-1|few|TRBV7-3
CASSSTGRVTEAFF
TGTGCCAGCAGCTCGACAGGGCGCGTCACTGAAGCTTTCTTT
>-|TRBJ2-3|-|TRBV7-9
CASSSEGRGTQYF
TGTGCCAGCAGCTCGGAGGGCCGAGGTACGCAGTATTTT
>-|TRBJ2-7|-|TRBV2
CASRTTGNHEQYF
TGTGCCAGCAGAACTACAGGGAACCACGAGCAGTACTTC
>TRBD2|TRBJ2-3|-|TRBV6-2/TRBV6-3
CASSYLQAGGPTDTQYF
TGTGCCAGCAGTTATCTGCAAGCGGGGGGGCCGACAGATACGCAGTATTTT
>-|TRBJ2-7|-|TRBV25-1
CASSESGILSYEQYF
TGTGCCAGCAGTGAATCCGGGATCCTATCCTACGAGCAGTACTTC
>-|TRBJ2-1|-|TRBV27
CASSLRQALVPTDNEQFF
TGTGCCAGCAGTTTAAGACAGGCTCTTGTGCCGACCGACAATGAGCAGTTCTTC
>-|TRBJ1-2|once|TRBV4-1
CASSQPHMTAPRHGYTF
TGCGCCAGCAGCCAACCACATATGACAGCGCCCAGGCATGGCTACACCTTC
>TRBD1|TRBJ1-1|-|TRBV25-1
CASSDSRQGDTEAFF
TGTGCCAGCAGTGACTCCCGACAGGGTGACACTGAAGCTTTCTTT
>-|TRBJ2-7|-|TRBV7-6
CASSPRDTPEQYF
TGTGCCAGCAGCCCGAGGGACACCCCCGAGCAGTACTTC
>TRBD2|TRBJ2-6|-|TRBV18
CASSPRGGPSGVSGANVLTF
TGTGCCAGCTCACCCCGGGGCGGTCCTAGCGGAGTCTCTGGGGCCAACGTCCTGACTTTC
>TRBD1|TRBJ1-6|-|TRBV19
CASKGTVETSPLHF
TGTGCCAGTAAGGGGACAGTCGAGACTTCACCCCTCCACTTT
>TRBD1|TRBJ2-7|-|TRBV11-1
CASSLGQTVNSYEQYF
TGTGCCAGCAGCCTGGGACAGACTGTTAACTCCTACGAGCAGTACTTC
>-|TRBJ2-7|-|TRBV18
CASSPEHGLYEQYF
TGTGCCAGCTCACCAGAGCATGGGCTTTACGAGCAGTACTTC
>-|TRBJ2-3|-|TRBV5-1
CASSLVGALTDTQYF
TGCGCCAGCAGCTTGGTGGGAGCCCTCACAGATACGCAGTATTTT
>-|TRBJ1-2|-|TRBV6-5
CASSYSGNRELNGYTF
TGTGCCAGCAGTTACTCAGGCAACAGGGAACTCAATGGCTACACCTTC